Sequencing of this T cell receptor beta chain was carried out in a study of shared clonotypes between healthy human individuals. Caucasian adults residing in Nashville, Tennessee made up all the donors. Splitting of each subset's genomic DNA was done evenly across several immunoSEQ plates. Researchers sequenced unsorted PBMC DNA using ten immunoSEQ deep assay plates. Profiling relied on immunoSEQ multiplex PCR, and the TCRdb table lists in-frame clones only, not all of them. The table has around 450,000 clones, 70% to 80% seen once. Source material: PBMCs. The TCR sequence derives from a woman between 35 and 50 years old in good health. Some clones in this sample may be carry-over from other donors' samples.

The CDR3 spells CASTMGPAGLDNEQFF. The CDR3, as DNA: TGTGCCAGCACCATGGGGCCTGCAGGGCTAGACAATGAGCAGTTCTTC. V is TRBV9 and J is TRBJ2-1, with a tentative D call TRBD1 (5 bases). V shed 6 bases and J shed 5 bases, with 21 bases lying between them. The CDR3 runs 16 residues. Germline V gene sequence: CDR1 SGDLS, CDR2 YYNGEE.